This TCR beta chain is drawn from a study of tumor-infiltrating lymphocytes in primary liver carcinoma. Total RNA amounting to about 520 ng was the source from which TCR beta cDNA was made with a constant-region primer. Slightly modified ARM-PCR, run as three nested multiplex PCR rounds, produced the TCR beta libraries. Rounds one and two of PCR, each of roughly 10 cycles, were primed with TRBV1-TRBV30 forward primers and a C-beta reverse primer. TCRdb re-derived calls from the multiplex PCR reads in MiXCR, one entry per CDR3 protein. The sample has around 32,000 distinct CDR3 sequences; less than 80% are singletons. The CDR3 runs 12 residues. V lost 2 bases and J 7 bases, leaving 8 bases between the germline ends. Scientists recovered RNA and DNA together from about 21-30 mg of unsorted bulk tissue.

This clonotype originated in a man aged 35-49 years with primary liver carcinoma and hepatitis B virus infection. The sample consisted of liver tumor tissue from sampling region 5. Documented subset: tumor region T5, tumor centre. The gene calls are TRBV12-3 or TRBV12-4 and TRBJ2-5; D not certain. The CDR3 region is CASSLTVGTQYF. DNA of the CDR3: TGTGCCAGCAGTTTAACGGTTGGGACCCAGTACTTC.